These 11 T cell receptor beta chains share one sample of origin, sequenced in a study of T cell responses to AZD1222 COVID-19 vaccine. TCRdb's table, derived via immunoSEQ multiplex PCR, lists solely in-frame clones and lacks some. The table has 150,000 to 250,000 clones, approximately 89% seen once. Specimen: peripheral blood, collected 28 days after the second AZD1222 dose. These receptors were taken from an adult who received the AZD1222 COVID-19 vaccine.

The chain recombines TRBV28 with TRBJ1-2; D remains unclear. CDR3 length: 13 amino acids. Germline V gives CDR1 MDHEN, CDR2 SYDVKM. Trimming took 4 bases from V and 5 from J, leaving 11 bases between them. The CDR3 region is CASSYGGRYGYTF. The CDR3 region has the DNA TGTGCCAGCAGTTACGGCGGGAGATATGGCTACACCTTC.

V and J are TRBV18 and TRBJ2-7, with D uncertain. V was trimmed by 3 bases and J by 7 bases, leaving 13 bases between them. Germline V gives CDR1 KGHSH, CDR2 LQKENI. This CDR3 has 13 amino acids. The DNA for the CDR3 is TGTGCCAGCTCACCCGGACCGACCACAGAGCAGTACTTC. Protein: CASSPGPTTEQYF.

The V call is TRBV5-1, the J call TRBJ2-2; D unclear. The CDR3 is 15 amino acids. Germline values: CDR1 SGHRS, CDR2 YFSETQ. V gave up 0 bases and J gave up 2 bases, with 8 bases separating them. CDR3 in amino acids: CASSLENPNTGELFF. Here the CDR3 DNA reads TGCGCCAGCAGCTTGGAAAACCCAAACACCGGGGAGCTGTTTTTT.

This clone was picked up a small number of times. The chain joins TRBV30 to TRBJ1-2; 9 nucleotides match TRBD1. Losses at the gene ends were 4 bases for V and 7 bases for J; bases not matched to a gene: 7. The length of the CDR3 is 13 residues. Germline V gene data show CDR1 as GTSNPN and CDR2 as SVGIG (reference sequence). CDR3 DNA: TGTGCCTGGACCCCCGGGACAGGGAGTGGCTACACCTTC. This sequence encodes CAWTPGTGSGYTF. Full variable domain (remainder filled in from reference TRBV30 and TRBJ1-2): SQTIHQWPATLVQPVGSPLSLECTVEGTSNPNLYWYRQAAGRGLQLLFYSVGIGQISSEVPQNLSASRPQDRQFILSSKKLLLSDSGFYLCAWTPGTGSGYTFGSGTRLTVV.

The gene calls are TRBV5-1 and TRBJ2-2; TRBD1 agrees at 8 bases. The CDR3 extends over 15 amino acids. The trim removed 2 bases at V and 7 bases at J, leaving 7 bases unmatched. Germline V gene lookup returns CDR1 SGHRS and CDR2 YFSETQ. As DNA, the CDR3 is TGCGCCAGCAGCTTAGAGGACAGGGAAAACGGGGAGCTGTTTTTT. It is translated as CASSLEDRENGELFF.

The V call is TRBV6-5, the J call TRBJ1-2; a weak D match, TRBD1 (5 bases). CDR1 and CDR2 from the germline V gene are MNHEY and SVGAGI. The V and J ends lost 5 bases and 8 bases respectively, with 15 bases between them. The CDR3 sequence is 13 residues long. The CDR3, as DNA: TGTGCCAGCAGTCCCTCGCGGGGCTGGGGCTACACCTTC. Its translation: CASSPSRGWGYTF.

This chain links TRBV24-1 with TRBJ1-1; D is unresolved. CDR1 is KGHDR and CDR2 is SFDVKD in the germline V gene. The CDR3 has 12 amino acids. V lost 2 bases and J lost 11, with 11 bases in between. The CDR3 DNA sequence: TGTGCCACCAGTGATTCGGACCGGGCGGCTTTCTTT. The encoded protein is CATSDSDRAAFF.

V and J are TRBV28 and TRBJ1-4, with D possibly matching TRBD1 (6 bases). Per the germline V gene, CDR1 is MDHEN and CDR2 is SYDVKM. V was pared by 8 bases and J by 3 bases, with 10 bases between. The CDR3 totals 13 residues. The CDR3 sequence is CASRGGPNEKLFF. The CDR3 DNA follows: TGTGCCAGCCGGGGGGGGCCTAATGAAAAACTGTTTTTT.

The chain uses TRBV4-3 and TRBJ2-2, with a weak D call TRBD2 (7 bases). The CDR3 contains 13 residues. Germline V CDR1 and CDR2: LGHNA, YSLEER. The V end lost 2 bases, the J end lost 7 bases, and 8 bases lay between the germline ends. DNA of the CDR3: TGCGCCAGCAGCCAAAGGGGGGGCGGGGAGCTGTTTTTT. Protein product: CASSQRGGGELFF.

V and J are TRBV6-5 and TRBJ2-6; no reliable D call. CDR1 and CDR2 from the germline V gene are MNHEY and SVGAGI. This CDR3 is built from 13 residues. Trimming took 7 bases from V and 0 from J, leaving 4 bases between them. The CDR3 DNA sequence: TGTGCCAGCAAAGGCTCTGGGGCCAACGTCCTGACTTTC. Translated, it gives CASKGSGANVLTF.

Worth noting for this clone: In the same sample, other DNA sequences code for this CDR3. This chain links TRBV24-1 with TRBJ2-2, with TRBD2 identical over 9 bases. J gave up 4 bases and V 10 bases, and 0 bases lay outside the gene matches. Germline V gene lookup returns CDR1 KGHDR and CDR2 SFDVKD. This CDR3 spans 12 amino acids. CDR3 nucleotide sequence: TGTGCCACTAGCGGGAGCACCGGGGAGCTGTTTTTT. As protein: CATSGSTGELFF.